The text below deals with one TCR beta chain. Its specificity is not known. The PCR had 60 Vbeta and 13 Jbeta primers. Clones were sequenced by immunoSEQ multiplex PCR, and TCRdb holds only the in-frame ones, with some missing. The table records some 170,000 clones, around 69% of them present only once. The entry originates in a study of cytomegalovirus exposure and HLA in healthy donors. About the research overall: There were 75 million to 95 million unique TCRs (from HLA-typed donors) in an early data release.

Healthy bone marrow donors formed the donor group. Findings and caveats of the study: With later analysis, a missense DCLRE1C variant became linked to TCR beta V- and J-gene trimming. TCR beta chains numbering under 200 were designated cytomegalovirus-associated.

Germline V CDR1 and CDR2: LGHNA, YSLEER. CDR3 size: 16 residues. Trimming at V came to 4 bases and at J to 6 bases, leaving 12 bases not matched to a gene. The clonotype originates from a man aged 60 to 69 in good health and CMV-seronegative. What was sequenced was PBMCs. This chain uses TRBV4-3 with TRBJ1-2, with 9 bases aligning to TRBD1. The CDR3 nucleotides are TGCGCCAGCAGCCCTCGGTTCACGGACAGGGGAGATGGCTACACCTTC. It encodes CASSPRFTDRGDGYTF.